This T cell receptor beta chain was retrieved from a study of blood T cell dynamics during melanoma immunotherapy. Per germline, CDR1 MGHRA and CDR2 YSYEKL. CDR3 length equals 16 residues. Trimming removed 0 bases at V and 7 bases at J, with 15 bases between. TCRdb's table, derived via immunoSEQ multiplex PCR, lists solely in-frame clones and lacks some. The table includes approximately 14,000 clones, approximately 90% detected once. The sample's time point: week 3, after first cycle of checkpoint inhibitor. The chain couples TRBV4-1 to TRBJ2-2; D gene ambiguous. The receptor's source is a human donor with melanoma. The source material was blood, sampled from a patient treated with checkpoint blockade. The CDR3 region is CASSQDPPDRSGELFF. Here the CDR3 DNA reads TGCGCCAGCAGCCAAGACCCCCCTGATCGGAGCGGGGAGCTGTTTTTT.